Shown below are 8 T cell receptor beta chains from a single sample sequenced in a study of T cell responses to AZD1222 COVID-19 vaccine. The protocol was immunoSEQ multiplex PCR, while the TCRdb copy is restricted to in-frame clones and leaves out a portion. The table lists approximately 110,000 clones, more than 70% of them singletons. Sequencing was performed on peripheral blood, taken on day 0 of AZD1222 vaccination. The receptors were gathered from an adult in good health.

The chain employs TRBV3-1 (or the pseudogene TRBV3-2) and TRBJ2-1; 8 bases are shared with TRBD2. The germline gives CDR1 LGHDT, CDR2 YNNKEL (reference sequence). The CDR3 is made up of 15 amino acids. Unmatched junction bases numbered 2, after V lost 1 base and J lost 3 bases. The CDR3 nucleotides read TGTGCCAGCAGCCAAGCCAGCGGGGGCTACAATGAGCAGTTCTTC. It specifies CASSQASGGYNEQFF.

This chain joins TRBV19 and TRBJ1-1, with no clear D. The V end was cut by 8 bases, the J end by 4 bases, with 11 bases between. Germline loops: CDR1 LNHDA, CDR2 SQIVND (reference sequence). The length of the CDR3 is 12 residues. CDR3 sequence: CASHSRGTEAFF. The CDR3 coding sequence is TGTGCCAGTCACTCCCGGGGCACTGAAGCTTTCTTT.

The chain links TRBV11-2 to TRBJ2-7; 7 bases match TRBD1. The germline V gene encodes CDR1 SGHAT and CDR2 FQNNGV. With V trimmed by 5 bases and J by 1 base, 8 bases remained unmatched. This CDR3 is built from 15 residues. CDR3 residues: CASSRHRDSSYEQYF. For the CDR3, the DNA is TGTGCCAGCAGCCGCCACCGGGACAGTTCCTACGAGCAGTACTTC.

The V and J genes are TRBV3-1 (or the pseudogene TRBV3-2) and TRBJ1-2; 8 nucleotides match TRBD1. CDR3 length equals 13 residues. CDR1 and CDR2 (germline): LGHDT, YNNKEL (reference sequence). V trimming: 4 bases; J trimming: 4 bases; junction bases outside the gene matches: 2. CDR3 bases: TGTGCCAGCAGCCCGGACAGGGCCTATGGCTACACCTTC. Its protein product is CASSPDRAYGYTF.

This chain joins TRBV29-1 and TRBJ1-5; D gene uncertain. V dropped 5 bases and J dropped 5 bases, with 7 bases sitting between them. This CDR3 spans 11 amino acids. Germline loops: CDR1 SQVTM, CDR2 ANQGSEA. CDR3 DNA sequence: TGCAGCGTTAGGGTGGATCAGCCCCAGCATTTT. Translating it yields CSVRVDQPQHF.

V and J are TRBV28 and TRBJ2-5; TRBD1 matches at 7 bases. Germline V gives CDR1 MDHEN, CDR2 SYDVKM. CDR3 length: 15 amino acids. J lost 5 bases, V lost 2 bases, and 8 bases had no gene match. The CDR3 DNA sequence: TGTGCCAGCAGTTTAATGACAGGGATGAAGGAGACCCAGTACTTC. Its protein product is CASSLMTGMKETQYF.

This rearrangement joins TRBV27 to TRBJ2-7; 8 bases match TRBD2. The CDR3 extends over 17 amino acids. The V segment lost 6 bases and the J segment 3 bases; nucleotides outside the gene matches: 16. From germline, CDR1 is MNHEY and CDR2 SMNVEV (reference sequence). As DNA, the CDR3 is TGTGCCAGCAGGCAATTTACAGGAACTAGCGGCATCTACGAGCAGTACTTC. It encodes CASRQFTGTSGIYEQYF.

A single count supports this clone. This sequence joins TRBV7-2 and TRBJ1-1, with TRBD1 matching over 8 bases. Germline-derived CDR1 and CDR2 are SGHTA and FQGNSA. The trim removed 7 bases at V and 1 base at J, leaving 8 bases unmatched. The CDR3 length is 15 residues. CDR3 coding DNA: TGTGCCAGCACCGCCACCGGGACAGGGAACACTGAAGCTTTCTTT. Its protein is CASTATGTGNTEAFF. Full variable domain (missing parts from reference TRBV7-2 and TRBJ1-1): GAGVSQSPSNKVTEKGKDVELRCDPISGHTALYWYRQSLGQGLEFLIYFQGNSAPDKSGLPSDRFSAERTGGSVSTLTIQRTQQEDSAVYLCASTATGTGNTEAFFGQGTRLTVV.